This is a list of T cell receptor beta chains from one sample in a study of radiation and T cells in renal cell carcinoma. TCRdb's copy holds only in-frame clones and misses some; the assay was immunoSEQ multiplex PCR. The sample holds approximately 100,000 clones; around nine tenths are singletons and the top ten take approximately 8%. Sample: blood, taken from a patient whose treatment included radiotherapy and nephrectomy. These receptor sequences come from a man in his forties or fifties with renal cell carcinoma. CDR3s include the opening cysteine and the closing phenylalanine or tryptophan. A D gene is named only where the DNA matches it firmly. A row's size may be missing; if present it is once, few, many or a size class.

>19|TRBD1|NA|TRBJ1-5|TRBV28
CASSYSRTGQGARYQPQHF
TGTGCCAGCAGTTATTCCAGAACCGGACAGGGGGCGAGATATCAGCCCCAGCATTTT
>15|NA|NA|TRBJ1-1|TRBV4-1
CASSQTGRGNTEAFF
TGCGCCAGCAGCCAAACAGGGAGAGGGAACACTGAAGCTTTCTTT
>17|TRBD1|NA|TRBJ1-1|TRBV9
CASSVGAQGSENTEAFF
TGTGCCAGCAGCGTAGGTGCACAGGGGAGCGAGAACACTGAAGCTTTCTTT
>15|NA|NA|TRBJ2-5|TRBV9
CASSVRLGWEETQYF
TGTGCCAGCAGCGTAAGGTTGGGGTGGGAGGAGACCCAGTACTTC
>13|NA|few|TRBJ1-4|TRBV19
CASSPQGNEKLFF
TGTGCCAGTAGTCCGCAGGGTAATGAAAAACTGTTTTTT
>16|NA|NA|TRBJ2-5|TRBV5-1
CASSVGRGGEVETQYF
TGCGCCAGCAGCGTTGGAAGGGGCGGGGAGGTAGAGACCCAGTACTTC
>14|NA|NA|TRBJ2-3|TRBV19
CASSATASTDTQYF
TGTGCCAGTAGTGCGACAGCTAGCACAGATACGCAGTATTTT
>13|NA|NA|TRBJ1-5|TRBV7-8
CASSLVGDQPQHF
TGTGCCAGCAGCTTAGTGGGCGATCAGCCCCAGCATTTT
>15|NA|once|TRBJ2-2|TRBV7-2
CASSPWTANTGELFF
TGTGCCAGCAGCCCCTGGACTGCGAACACCGGGGAGCTGTTTTTT
>16|TRBD1|NA|TRBJ2-5|TRBV18
CASSPPAGGAGETQYF
TGTGCCAGCTCACCACCCGCAGGGGGCGCGGGAGAGACCCAGTACTTC
>12|TRBD1|NA|TRBJ2-7|TRBV29-1
CSVAQGAGEQYF
TGCAGCGTTGCTCAGGGGGCGGGCGAGCAGTACTTC
>13|NA|NA|TRBJ1-2|TRBV30
CAWISGSNYGYTF
TGTGCCTGGATCTCGGGCAGTAACTATGGCTACACCTTC
>12|NA|NA|TRBJ2-7|TRBV4-1
CASSQVGGEQYF
TGCGCCAGCAGCCAAGTGGGGGGTGAGCAGTACTTC
>13|NA|NA|TRBJ2-1|TRBV10-3
CAISRDRIREQFF
TGTGCCATCAGTAGAGACAGGATCCGTGAGCAGTTCTTC
>13|NA|NA|TRBJ2-5|TRBV7-6
CASRHRVAETQYF
TGTGCCAGCAGACACAGGGTCGCAGAGACCCAGTACTTC
>16|TRBD1|NA|TRBJ1-2|TRBV18
CASSPSGTGVAYGYTF
TGTGCCAGCTCACCAAGCGGGACAGGGGTTGCCTATGGCTACACCTTC
>15|NA|few|TRBJ1-3|TRBV28
CASSPPGWAGNTIYF
TGTGCCAGCAGTCCGCCGGGGTGGGCTGGAAACACCATATATTTT
>15|NA|NA|TRBJ1-2|TRBV6-5
CASSYSRGGNYGYTF
TGTGCCAGCAGTTACTCGAGGGGGGGGAACTATGGCTACACCTTC
>14|TRBD1|NA|TRBJ1-2|TRBV10-2
CASTGTGANYGYTF
TGCGCCAGCACCGGGACAGGAGCCAACTATGGCTACACCTTC
>15|TRBD1|NA|TRBJ2-5|TRBV9
CASSVEGQGGETQYF
TGTGCCAGCAGCGTAGAGGGACAGGGAGGAGAGACCCAGTACTTC
>14|TRBD1|once|TRBJ1-1|TRBV6-5
CASSTDRVNTEAFF
TGTGCCAGCAGTACTGACAGGGTTAACACTGAAGCTTTCTTT
>12|NA|NA|TRBJ2-5|TRBV2
CASSPSQETQYF
TGTGCCAGCAGTCCGTCACAAGAGACCCAGTACTTC
>14|TRBD1|NA|TRBJ2-7|TRBV28
CASSLGTGRLEQYF
TGTGCCAGCAGTTTAGGGACAGGGCGTCTAGAGCAGTACTTC
>13|NA|once|TRBJ2-7|TRBV13
CASSLVAGFEQYF
TGTGCCAGCAGCTTAGTGGCAGGGTTCGAGCAGTACTTC
>13|NA|few|TRBJ1-1|TRBV7-8
CASRTTANTEAFF
TGTGCCAGCAGAACGACAGCGAACACTGAAGCTTTCTTT
>15|NA|NA|TRBJ1-2|TRBV4-3
CASSGIGTADYGYTF
TGCGCCAGCAGCGGCATTGGGACGGCGGACTATGGCTACACCTTC
>14|TRBD1|NA|TRBJ1-1|TRBV11-3
CASSPTGGNTEAFF
TGTGCCAGCAGCCCCACAGGGGGGAACACTGAAGCTTTCTTT
>13|NA|NA|TRBJ1-2|TRBV9
CASSVRAGDGYTF
TGTGCCAGCAGCGTAAGGGCCGGGGATGGCTACACCTTC
>16|TRBD1|NA|TRBJ2-1|TRBV5-1
CASSVRQGASYNEQFF
TGCGCCAGCAGCGTACGACAGGGAGCCTCCTACAATGAGCAGTTCTTC
>13|NA|NA|TRBJ1-5|TRBV7-6
CASSPQTLAAQHF
TGTGCCAGCAGCCCCCAGACTCTCGCAGCCCAGCATTTT
>14|TRBD1|NA|TRBJ2-5|TRBV28
CASRDRGQGETQYF
TGTGCCAGTAGGGACAGGGGTCAGGGGGAGACCCAGTACTTC
>14|TRBD1|NA|TRBJ2-7|TRBV9
CASSVGDRSYEQYF
TGTGCCAGCAGCGTAGGGGACAGGAGTTACGAGCAGTACTTC
>16|NA|NA|TRBJ2-7|TRBV10-1
CASSTTDRRGWYEQYF
TGCGCCAGCAGCACCACCGACAGGAGAGGGTGGTACGAGCAGTACTTC
>14|NA|NA|TRBJ2-2|TRBV19
CASSIEGHTGELFF
TGTGCCAGTAGTATAGAGGGACATACCGGGGAGCTGTTTTTT
>15|TRBD1|NA|TRBJ2-7|TRBV7-9
CASIQGTGGWDEQYF
TGTGCCAGCATCCAAGGGACAGGGGGCTGGGACGAGCAGTACTTC
>14|NA|NA|TRBJ1-3|TRBV14
CASGGYSSGNTIYF
TGTGCCAGCGGCGGTTACAGCTCTGGAAACACCATATATTTT
>11|TRBD1|once|TRBJ2-7|TRBV29-1
CSVRQGDEQYF
TGCAGCGTTAGACAGGGCGACGAGCAGTACTTC
>16|TRBD1|NA|TRBJ2-3|TRBV5-1
CASSDGQGAVTDTQYF
TGCGCCAGCAGCGATGGACAGGGGGCTGTTACAGATACGCAGTATTTT
>13|NA|NA|TRBJ1-2|TRBV7-9
CASSSTVNYGYTF
TGTGCCAGCAGCTCGACTGTTAACTATGGCTACACCTTC
>13|NA|NA|TRBJ1-4|TRBV4-3
CASSVGIFEKLFF
TGCGCCAGCAGCGTCGGTATATTTGAAAAACTGTTTTTT
>14|TRBD1|few|TRBJ1-1|TRBV5-1
CASKQGPRNTEAFF
TGCGCCAGTAAACAGGGGCCACGGAACACTGAAGCTTTCTTT
>16|NA|NA|TRBJ1-6|TRBV7-8
CASSLDRAAYNSPLHF
TGTGCCAGCAGCTTAGATAGGGCAGCCTATAATTCACCCCTCCACTTT
>11|NA|NA|TRBJ2-5|TRBV19
CASSAGETQYF
TGTGCCAGTAGTGCGGGAGAGACCCAGTACTTC
>16|NA|NA|TRBJ1-2|TRBV7-2
CASSTSDRLNLDGYTF
TGTGCCAGCAGCACCTCCGACAGGCTTAACCTCGATGGCTACACCTTC
>14|NA|NA|TRBJ2-7|TRBV10-2
CASRDGIRLYEQYF
TGCGCCAGCCGGGACGGAATAAGGTTGTACGAGCAGTACTTC
>14|NA|NA|TRBJ2-1|TRBV7-2
CASSLGLAFDEQFF
TGTGCCAGCAGCTTAGGGCTAGCGTTCGATGAGCAGTTCTTC
>16|NA|NA|TRBJ2-2|TRBV6-5
CASSYSYRANTGELFF
TGTGCCAGCAGTTACTCATACCGTGCGAACACCGGGGAGCTGTTTTTT
>17|TRBD2|NA|TRBJ2-1|TRBV4-3
CASSQALGLAGGYEQFF
TGCGCCAGCAGCCAAGCACTGGGACTAGCGGGGGGGTATGAGCAGTTCTTC
>13|TRBD1|NA|TRBJ1-2|TRBV30
CAWALQGTYGYTF
TGTGCCTGGGCATTACAGGGGACCTATGGCTACACCTTC
>14|NA|NA|TRBJ2-5|TRBV10-3
CAISAARGSETQYF
TGTGCCATCAGTGCTGCTAGGGGCTCAGAGACCCAGTACTTC
>13|NA|few|TRBJ2-5|TRBV19
CASSIGTQETQYF
TGTGCCAGTAGTATAGGGACCCAAGAGACCCAGTACTTC
>17|NA|NA|TRBJ1-1|TRBV19
CASSTRGGVSSNTEAFF
TGTGCCAGTAGTACCCGGGGGGGAGTTTCGTCGAACACTGAAGCTTTCTTT
>11|NA|NA|TRBJ2-1|TRBV5-1
CASMGEYEQFF
TGCGCCAGCATGGGGGAGTATGAGCAGTTCTTC
>13|NA|NA|TRBJ2-7|TRBV29-1
CSVDSGSPYEQYF
TGCAGCGTTGATTCGGGGTCCCCCTACGAGCAGTACTTC
>14|TRBD1|NA|TRBJ2-7|TRBV6-1
CASTPTGGAYEQYF
TGTGCCAGCACCCCGACAGGGGGAGCGTACGAGCAGTACTTC